The entry that follows covers one T cell receptor (beta chain) sequence. The antigen remains unidentified. At one boundary the junction diverges from the germline segment, which might be a read error. Unique molecular identifiers were carried by the TCR beta cDNA libraries. One entry per CDR3 protein, called by TCRdb with MiXCR from the PCR reads. This repertoire shows 350,000 to 500,000 distinct CDR3 sequences, 30% to 45% found once; its top ten account for roughly 8.2%. The sample originates from a study of post-analysis software for immune sequencing data. General observations from the study: About 5 TRBV segments were significantly more frequent in patients than in controls. TRBV5-6, TRBV5-1 and TRBV20-1 were among these segments.

The CDR3 spans 14 residues. Germline lookup yields CDR1 MDHEN and CDR2 SYDVKM. Sample: blood. The receptor was derived from a girl aged 2 to 10 with multiple sclerosis. The V gene is TRBV28, the J gene TRBJ2-3, with D perhaps TRBD2 (6 bases). The chain's CDR3 is CTSRGGWGTDTQYF. The CDR3 region has the DNA TGTACCAGCAGAGGAGGGTGGGGCACAGATACGCAGTATTTT.